This TCR beta chain emerged from a study of blood T cell repertoires in COVID-19. As for the study in general: Both acute and convalescent COVID-19 samples were obtained from the United States, Italy and Spain. In each case, the material was cDNA or gDNA derived from T cells, B-cell-depleted T cells, or PBMCs.

As processed by the authors: From reference gene primer amplification, estimates of nucleated cell counts were derived. Profiling relied on immunoSEQ multiplex PCR, and the TCRdb table lists in-frame clones only, not all of them. That table supplies the V and J calls and clone size; D and trimming were determined from the DNA. The data show around 56,000 clones, around 90% seen once. Trimming cost V 3 bases and J 0 bases; bases outside gene matches: 5. Germline V gene lookup returns CDR1 KGHSH and CDR2 LQKENI. The CDR3 is 16 residues long. The source is a woman aged 60-75 years with active or convalescent COVID-19. The source material was peripheral blood. The chain joins TRBV18 to TRBJ2-5; 9 bases match TRBD1. The chain's CDR3 is CASSPRTGEHQETQYF. The CDR3 nucleotides are TGTGCCAGCTCACCTCGGACAGGGGAACACCAAGAGACCCAGTACTTC.